These T cell receptor beta chains were read from a single sample in a study of cytomegalovirus exposure and HLA in healthy donors. Clones were sequenced by immunoSEQ multiplex PCR, and TCRdb holds only the in-frame ones, with some missing. This sample has tens of thousands of clones, with roughly 95% found just once. Sequencing used PBMCs. The origin of the receptors is a man aged 18 to 30 in good health and CMV-seropositive. Each CDR3 is given with its conserved first and last residue. Fields, in order: clone size, J gene, D gene, V gene, CDR3 length, CDR3 protein, CDR3 DNA. D genes are given only for firm matches. Size is stated for part of the rows, as once, few or many counts, or as a class when the clone is expanded.

clone size: -
J gene: TRBJ2-3
D gene: -
V gene: TRBV7-9
CDR3 length: 14
CDR3 protein: CASSLGGPTDTQYF
CDR3 DNA: TGTGCCAGCAGCTTAGGCGGCCCCACAGATACGCAGTATTTT

clone size: -
J gene: TRBJ2-7
D gene: TRBD2
V gene: TRBV4-1
CDR3 length: 19
CDR3 protein: CASSHHRGLGLAGAYEQYF
CDR3 DNA: TGCGCCAGCAGCCACCATCGAGGGCTCGGACTAGCGGGGGCATACGAGCAGTACTTC

clone size: -
J gene: TRBJ2-7
D gene: TRBD1
V gene: TRBV6-1
CDR3 length: 13
CDR3 protein: CATSRDRGDEQYF
CDR3 DNA: TGTGCCACCTCCCGGGACAGGGGCGACGAGCAGTACTTC

clone size: -
J gene: TRBJ1-1
D gene: -
V gene: TRBV5-5
CDR3 length: 15
CDR3 protein: CASSYFAGLNTEAFF
CDR3 DNA: TGTGCCAGCAGCTACTTCGCGGGTCTGAACACTGAAGCTTTCTTT

clone size: -
J gene: TRBJ2-2
D gene: -
V gene: TRBV9
CDR3 length: 13
CDR3 protein: CASRPSSTGELFF
CDR3 DNA: TGTGCCAGCAGACCTTCTAGCACCGGGGAGCTGTTTTTT

clone size: once
J gene: TRBJ2-3
D gene: -
V gene: TRBV7-9
CDR3 length: 12
CDR3 protein: CASSSGPDTQYF
CDR3 DNA: TGTGCCAGCAGCTCAGGCCCAGATACGCAGTATTTT

clone size: -
J gene: TRBJ2-7
D gene: -
V gene: TRBV6-1
CDR3 length: 15
CDR3 protein: CASSRSTDPSYEQYF
CDR3 DNA: TGTGCCAGCAGTCGCTCTACAGACCCTTCCTACGAGCAGTACTTC

clone size: -
J gene: TRBJ2-1
D gene: TRBD1
V gene: TRBV19
CDR3 length: 17
CDR3 protein: CASMWSTGGFSLNEQFF
CDR3 DNA: TGTGCCAGTATGTGGTCGACAGGGGGCTTTTCATTGAATGAGCAGTTCTTC

clone size: -
J gene: TRBJ2-1
D gene: TRBD1
V gene: TRBV6-1
CDR3 length: 14
CDR3 protein: CASLYRGFYNEQFF
CDR3 DNA: TGTGCCAGTTTGTACAGGGGCTTCTACAATGAGCAGTTCTTC

clone size: once
J gene: TRBJ2-6
D gene: -
V gene: TRBV7-9
CDR3 length: 14
CDR3 protein: CASRVTAGANVLTF
CDR3 DNA: TGTGCCAGCAGGGTAACAGCTGGGGCCAACGTCCTGACTTTC

clone size: -
J gene: TRBJ2-7
D gene: -
V gene: TRBV11-2
CDR3 length: 13
CDR3 protein: CASSLQLVDEQYF
CDR3 DNA: TGTGCCAGCAGCTTACAACTAGTTGACGAGCAGTACTTC

clone size: -
J gene: TRBJ1-4
D gene: TRBD1
V gene: TRBV28
CDR3 length: 14
CDR3 protein: CASRSGGTNEKLFF
CDR3 DNA: TGTGCCAGCAGGTCAGGGGGAACTAATGAAAAACTGTTTTTT

clone size: -
J gene: TRBJ2-1
D gene: -
V gene: TRBV27
CDR3 length: 14
CDR3 protein: CASSPGEERYEQFF
CDR3 DNA: TGTGCCAGCAGTCCAGGGGAAGAACGCTATGAGCAGTTCTTC

clone size: -
J gene: TRBJ2-5
D gene: TRBD2
V gene: TRBV5-8
CDR3 length: 16
CDR3 protein: CASSLMGLAGEETQYF
CDR3 DNA: TGTGCCAGCAGCTTGATGGGACTAGCGGGAGAAGAGACCCAGTACTTC

clone size: -
J gene: TRBJ2-7
D gene: TRBD1
V gene: TRBV4-2
CDR3 length: 15
CDR3 protein: CASSQDGTGQDEQYF
CDR3 DNA: TGTGCCAGCAGCCAAGATGGGACAGGGCAGGACGAGCAGTACTTC

clone size: -
J gene: TRBJ2-3
D gene: -
V gene: TRBV10-3
CDR3 length: 13
CDR3 protein: CAISLQITDTQYF
CDR3 DNA: TGTGCCATCAGTTTGCAGATCACAGATACGCAGTATTTT

clone size: -
J gene: TRBJ2-5
D gene: -
V gene: TRBV7-6
CDR3 length: 12
CDR3 protein: CASSLRGETQYF
CDR3 DNA: TGTGCCAGCAGCTTGAGAGGGGAGACCCAGTACTTC

clone size: -
J gene: TRBJ2-3
D gene: TRBD1
V gene: TRBV29-1
CDR3 length: 14
CDR3 protein: CSVEPGQGADTQYF
CDR3 DNA: TGCAGCGTTGAGCCGGGACAGGGGGCAGATACGCAGTATTTT

clone size: -
J gene: TRBJ2-1
D gene: -
V gene: TRBV4-2
CDR3 length: 15
CDR3 protein: CASSQEAEPYNEQFF
CDR3 DNA: TGTGCCAGCAGCCAAGAAGCGGAACCCTACAATGAGCAGTTCTTC

clone size: -
J gene: TRBJ2-5
D gene: TRBD1
V gene: TRBV4-1
CDR3 length: 14
CDR3 protein: CASSPRQGGETQYF
CDR3 DNA: TGCGCCAGCAGCCCTCGACAGGGGGGAGAGACCCAGTACTTC

clone size: -
J gene: TRBJ1-1
D gene: TRBD1
V gene: TRBV14
CDR3 length: 16
CDR3 protein: CASSQGRGQGDTEAFF
CDR3 DNA: TGTGCCAGCAGCCAAGGCCGAGGACAGGGGGACACTGAAGCTTTCTTT

clone size: -
J gene: TRBJ2-5
D gene: -
V gene: TRBV9
CDR3 length: 14
CDR3 protein: CASSEEQGGETQYF
CDR3 DNA: TGTGCCAGCAGCGAAGAACAGGGTGGGGAGACCCAGTACTTC

clone size: -
J gene: TRBJ1-1
D gene: -
V gene: TRBV6-5
CDR3 length: 13
CDR3 protein: CASSAQMNTEAFF
CDR3 DNA: TGTGCCAGCAGTGCACAGATGAACACTGAAGCTTTCTTT

clone size: -
J gene: TRBJ2-2
D gene: -
V gene: TRBV11-3
CDR3 length: 15
CDR3 protein: CASSVTPSNTGELFF
CDR3 DNA: TGTGCCAGCAGCGTGACACCTTCGAACACCGGGGAGCTGTTTTTT

clone size: -
J gene: TRBJ2-1
D gene: TRBD1
V gene: TRBV2
CDR3 length: 14
CDR3 protein: CASRGQGIANEQFF
CDR3 DNA: TGTGCCAGCAGGGGACAGGGGATCGCCAATGAGCAGTTCTTC

clone size: -
J gene: TRBJ1-2
D gene: TRBD1
V gene: TRBV6-6
CDR3 length: 15
CDR3 protein: CASSTGEVGSYGYTF
CDR3 DNA: TGTGCCAGCAGTACAGGGGAGGTGGGATCCTATGGCTACACCTTC

clone size: -
J gene: TRBJ2-1
D gene: TRBD2
V gene: TRBV28
CDR3 length: 15
CDR3 protein: CASRWGTSGFNEQFF
CDR3 DNA: TGTGCCAGCAGGTGGGGGACTAGCGGCTTCAATGAGCAGTTCTTC

clone size: -
J gene: TRBJ1-4
D gene: -
V gene: TRBV29-1
CDR3 length: 11
CDR3 protein: CSVQTVEKLFF
CDR3 DNA: TGCAGCGTCCAGACAGTGGAAAAACTGTTTTTT

clone size: -
J gene: TRBJ2-1
D gene: TRBD2
V gene: TRBV7-2
CDR3 length: 15
CDR3 protein: CASSSSSGTSDEQFF
CDR3 DNA: TGTGCCAGCAGCTCAAGCTCCGGGACTAGCGATGAGCAGTTCTTC

clone size: -
J gene: TRBJ2-3
D gene: -
V gene: TRBV10-3
CDR3 length: 15
CDR3 protein: CAISESIVSTDTQYF
CDR3 DNA: TGTGCCATCAGTGAGTCGATAGTAAGCACAGATACGCAGTATTTT

clone size: -
J gene: TRBJ2-7
D gene: -
V gene: TRBV21-1
CDR3 length: 18
CDR3 protein: CASSFQGGQGTLRYEQYF
CDR3 DNA: TGTGCCAGCAGCTTTCAAGGGGGACAGGGGACCCTTAGGTACGAGCAGTACTTC

clone size: -
J gene: TRBJ2-1
D gene: -
V gene: TRBV7-6
CDR3 length: 14
CDR3 protein: CASSLQGSNNEQFF
CDR3 DNA: TGTGCCAGCAGCTTACAGGGGTCCAACAATGAGCAGTTCTTC

clone size: -
J gene: TRBJ1-4
D gene: -
V gene: TRBV30
CDR3 length: 13
CDR3 protein: CAWSVGGGEKLFF
CDR3 DNA: TGTGCCTGGAGTGTAGGGGGGGGTGAAAAACTGTTTTTT

clone size: -
J gene: TRBJ2-2
D gene: TRBD1
V gene: TRBV5-1
CDR3 length: 15
CDR3 protein: CASSWTGGEPGELFF
CDR3 DNA: TGCGCCAGCAGCTGGACAGGGGGCGAACCCGGGGAGCTGTTTTTT

clone size: -
J gene: TRBJ1-1
D gene: -
V gene: TRBV7-9
CDR3 length: 18
CDR3 protein: CASSLAVLQNTPNTEAFF
CDR3 DNA: TGTGCCAGCAGCTTAGCCGTGTTGCAGAACACCCCGAACACTGAAGCTTTCTTT

clone size: -
J gene: TRBJ1-1
D gene: -
V gene: TRBV2
CDR3 length: 18
CDR3 protein: CASSEEGFRGHQNTEAFF
CDR3 DNA: TGTGCCAGCAGTGAAGAAGGGTTTCGGGGACATCAAAACACTGAAGCTTTCTTT

clone size: -
J gene: TRBJ1-2
D gene: TRBD1
V gene: TRBV5-6
CDR3 length: 13
CDR3 protein: CASSGDRLYGYTF
CDR3 DNA: TGTGCCAGCAGCGGGGACAGGCTATATGGCTACACCTTC